Included here is one T cell receptor beta chain sequence, with context. The target antigen is unknown. This sample stems from a study of graft-versus-host responses after intestinal transplantation. Study-wide background: Recipients had multivisceral, liver-intestinal, or isolated intestinal transplants. Study outcomes and limitations: Graft-donor T cell macrochimerism in patients accompanied high graft-versus-host to host-versus-graft clonal ratios in allografts.

V was cut by 8 bases and J by 1 base, with 12 bases left in between. Germline CDR1 and CDR2: MDHEN and SYDVKM. The CDR3 spans 14 residues. Only in-frame clones appear in the TCRdb table, and some are missing; sequencing was by immunoSEQ multiplex PCR. Among about 90,000 clones listed, roughly nine tenths were seen once. The clonotype was recovered from a human donor who received an intestinal transplant. This chain links TRBV28 with TRBJ2-1, with a tentative D call TRBD2 (6 bases). The sample was unstimulated CD8+ T cells sorted from spleen or lymph node cells, taken before intestinal transplant. The DNA for the CDR3 is TGTGCCAGCCTCAGCGGGCGATCCTACAATGAGCAGTTCTTC. This sequence encodes CASLSGRSYNEQFF.